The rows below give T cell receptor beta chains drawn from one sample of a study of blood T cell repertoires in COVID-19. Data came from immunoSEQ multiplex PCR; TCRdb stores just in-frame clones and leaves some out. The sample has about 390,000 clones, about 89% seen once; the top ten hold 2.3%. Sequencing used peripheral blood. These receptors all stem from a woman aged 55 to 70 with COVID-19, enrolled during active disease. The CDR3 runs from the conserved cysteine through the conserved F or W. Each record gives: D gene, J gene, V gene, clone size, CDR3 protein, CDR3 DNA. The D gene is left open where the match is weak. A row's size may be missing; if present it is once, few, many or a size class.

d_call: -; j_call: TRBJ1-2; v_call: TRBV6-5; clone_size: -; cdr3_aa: CASSYGGGYTF; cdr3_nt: TGTGCCAGCAGTTACGGAGGGGGCTACACCTTC
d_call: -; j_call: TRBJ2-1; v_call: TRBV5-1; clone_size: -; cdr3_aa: CASSSGGLSYNEQFF; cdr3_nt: TGCGCCAGCAGCTCGGGGGGCCTCTCCTACAATGAGCAGTTCTTC
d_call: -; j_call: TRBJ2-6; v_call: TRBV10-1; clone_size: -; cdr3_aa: CASSRELSGANVLTF; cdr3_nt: TGCGCCAGCAGTCGGGAGCTCTCTGGGGCCAACGTCCTGACTTTC
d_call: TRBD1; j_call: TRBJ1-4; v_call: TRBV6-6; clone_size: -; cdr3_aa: CASSYGDSREKLFF; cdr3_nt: TGTGCCAGCAGTTACGGGGACAGTAGGGAAAAACTGTTTTTT
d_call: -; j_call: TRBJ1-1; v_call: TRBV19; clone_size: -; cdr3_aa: CASRIQGESEAFF; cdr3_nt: TGTGCCAGTAGGATACAAGGGGAATCTGAAGCTTTCTTT
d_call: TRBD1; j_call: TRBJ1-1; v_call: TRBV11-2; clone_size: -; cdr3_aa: CASSLGRTGRNTEAFF; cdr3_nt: TGTGCCAGCAGCTTGGGAAGGACAGGGAGAAACACTGAAGCTTTCTTT
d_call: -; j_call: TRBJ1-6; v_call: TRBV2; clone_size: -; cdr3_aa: CASSVRAVDSPLHF; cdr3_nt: TGTGCCAGCAGTGTCAGGGCGGTGGATTCACCCCTCCACTTT
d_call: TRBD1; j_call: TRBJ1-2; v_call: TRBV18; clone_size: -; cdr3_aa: CASSPTGGNYGYTF; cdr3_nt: TGTGCCAGCTCACCGACAGGGGGCAACTATGGCTACACCTTC
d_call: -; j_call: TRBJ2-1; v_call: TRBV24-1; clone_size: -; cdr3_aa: CATSDFGSSRGEQFF; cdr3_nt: TGTGCCACCAGTGATTTCGGTTCCTCAAGGGGCGAGCAGTTCTTC
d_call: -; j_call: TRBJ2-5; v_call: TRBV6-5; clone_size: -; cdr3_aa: CASSSWTSTETQYF; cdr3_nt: TGTGCCAGCAGTTCTTGGACATCAACGGAGACCCAGTACTTC
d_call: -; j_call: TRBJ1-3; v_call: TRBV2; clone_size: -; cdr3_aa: CASSESRVTGNTIYF; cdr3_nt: TGTGCCAGCAGTGAAAGCAGGGTTACTGGAAACACCATATATTTT
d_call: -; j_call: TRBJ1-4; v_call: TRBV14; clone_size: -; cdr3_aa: CASSQRAGREKLFF; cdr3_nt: TGTGCCAGCAGCCAACGGGCGGGGCGTGAAAAACTGTTTTTT
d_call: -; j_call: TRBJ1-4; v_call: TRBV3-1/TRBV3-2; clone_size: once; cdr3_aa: CASSQDRGGAEKLFF; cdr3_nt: TGTGCCAGCAGCCAAGATCGCGGGGGCGCTGAAAAACTGTTTTTT
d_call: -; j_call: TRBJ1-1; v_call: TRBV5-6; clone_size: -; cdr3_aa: CASSLWGVNTEAFF; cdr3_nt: TGTGCCAGCAGCTTGTGGGGAGTGAACACTGAAGCTTTCTTT
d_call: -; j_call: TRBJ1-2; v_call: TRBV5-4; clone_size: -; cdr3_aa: CASSRDSSAYGYTF; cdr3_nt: TGTGCCAGCAGCCGAGACAGCTCAGCCTATGGCTACACCTTC
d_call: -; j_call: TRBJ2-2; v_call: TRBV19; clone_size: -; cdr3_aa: CASSSDRGVAGELFF; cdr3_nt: TGTGCCAGTAGTTCGGATAGAGGAGTCGCCGGGGAGCTGTTTTTT
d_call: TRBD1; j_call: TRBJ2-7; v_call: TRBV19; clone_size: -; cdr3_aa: CASSTGQGIYEQYF; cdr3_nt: TGTGCCAGTAGTACCGGACAGGGGATCTACGAGCAGTACTTC
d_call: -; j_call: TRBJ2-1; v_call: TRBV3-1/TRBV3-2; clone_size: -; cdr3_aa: CASSPGQTIYNEQFF; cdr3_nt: TGTGCCAGCAGTCCTGGACAGACTATTTACAATGAGCAGTTCTTC
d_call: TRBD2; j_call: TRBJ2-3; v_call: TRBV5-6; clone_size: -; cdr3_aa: CASSLRGGSRTDTQYF; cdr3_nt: TGTGCCAGCAGCTTACGGGGGGGCTCAAGGACAGATACGCAGTATTTT
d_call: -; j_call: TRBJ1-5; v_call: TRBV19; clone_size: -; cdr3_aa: CASSFRGLQPQHF; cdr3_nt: TGTGCCAGTAGCTTCAGGGGTTTGCAGCCCCAGCATTTT
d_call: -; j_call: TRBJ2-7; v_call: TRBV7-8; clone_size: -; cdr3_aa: CASSSKAGVSNEQYF; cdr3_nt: TGTGCCAGCAGCTCAAAGGCAGGGGTATCGAACGAGCAGTACTTC
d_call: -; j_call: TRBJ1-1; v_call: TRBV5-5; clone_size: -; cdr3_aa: CASNRGRAERNTEAFF; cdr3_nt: TGTGCCAGCAACCGTGGCAGGGCCGAAAGGAACACTGAAGCTTTCTTT
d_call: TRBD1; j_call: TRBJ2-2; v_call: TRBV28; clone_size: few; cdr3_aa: CASSSTGTGITGELFF; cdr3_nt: TGTGCCAGCAGTTCAACCGGGACAGGGATCACCGGGGAGCTGTTTTTT
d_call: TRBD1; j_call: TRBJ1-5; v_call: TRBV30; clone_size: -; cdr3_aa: CAWSGQGSRGPQHF; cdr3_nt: TGTGCCTGGAGTGGACAGGGTTCGAGGGGGCCCCAGCATTTT
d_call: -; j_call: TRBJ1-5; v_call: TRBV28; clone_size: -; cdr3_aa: CASTGTSRSNQPQHF; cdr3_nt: TGTGCCAGCACGGGGACAAGCCGTAGCAATCAGCCCCAGCATTTT
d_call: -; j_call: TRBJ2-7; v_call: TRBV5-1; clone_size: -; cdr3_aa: CASSLRQGRDEQYF; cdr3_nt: TGCGCCAGCAGCTTGCGTCAGGGGAGGGACGAGCAGTACTTC
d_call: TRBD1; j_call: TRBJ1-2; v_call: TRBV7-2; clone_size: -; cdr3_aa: CASSFTRTGGFYGYTF; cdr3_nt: TGTGCCAGCAGCTTTACTCGGACAGGGGGTTTCTATGGCTACACCTTC
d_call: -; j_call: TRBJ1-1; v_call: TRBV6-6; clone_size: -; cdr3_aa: CASSYKDINTEAFF; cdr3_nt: TGTGCCAGCAGTTACAAGGACATCAACACTGAAGCTTTCTTT
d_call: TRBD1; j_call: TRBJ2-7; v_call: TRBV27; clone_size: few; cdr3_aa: CASSRDRASYEQYF; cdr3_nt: TGTGCCAGCAGCCGGGACAGGGCCTCCTACGAGCAGTACTTC
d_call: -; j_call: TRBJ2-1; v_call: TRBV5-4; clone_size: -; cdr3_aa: CASSFKYNEQFF; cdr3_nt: TGTGCCAGCAGCTTCAAATACAATGAGCAGTTCTTC
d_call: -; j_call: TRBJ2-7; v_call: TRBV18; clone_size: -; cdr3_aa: CASSRGTPRSSYEQYF; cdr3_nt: TGTGCCAGCTCACGGGGGACTCCCAGGAGCTCCTACGAGCAGTACTTC
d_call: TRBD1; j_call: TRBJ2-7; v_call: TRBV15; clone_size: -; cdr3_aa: CATSLLGTDGYEQYF; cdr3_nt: TGTGCCACCAGCTTACTCGGGACAGATGGCTACGAGCAGTACTTC
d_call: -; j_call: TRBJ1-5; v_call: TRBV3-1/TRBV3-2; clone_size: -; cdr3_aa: CASSQDLSGPQHF; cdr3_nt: TGTGCCAGCAGCCAAGATCTTTCCGGGCCCCAGCATTTT
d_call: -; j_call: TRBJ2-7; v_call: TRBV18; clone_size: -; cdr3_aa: CASSPEVDEQYF; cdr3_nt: TGTGCCAGCTCACCCGAAGTAGACGAGCAGTACTTC
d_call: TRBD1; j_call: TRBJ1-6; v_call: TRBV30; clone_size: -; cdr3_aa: CAWILKGARSPLHF; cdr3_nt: TGTGCCTGGATTTTGAAGGGGGCAAGGTCACCCCTCCACTTT
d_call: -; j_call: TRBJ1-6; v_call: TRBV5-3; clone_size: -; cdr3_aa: CARSLDSSYNSPLHF; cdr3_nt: TGTGCCAGAAGCTTGGACAGCTCCTATAATTCACCCCTCCACTTT
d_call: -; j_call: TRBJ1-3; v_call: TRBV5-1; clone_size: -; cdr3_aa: CASSLAQMSSGNTIYF; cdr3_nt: TGCGCCAGCAGCTTGGCACAGATGAGCTCTGGAAACACCATATATTTT
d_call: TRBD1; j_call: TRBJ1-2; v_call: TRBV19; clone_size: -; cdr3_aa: CASSWDRGGGYTF; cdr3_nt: TGTGCCAGTAGTTGGGACAGGGGAGGAGGCTACACCTTC
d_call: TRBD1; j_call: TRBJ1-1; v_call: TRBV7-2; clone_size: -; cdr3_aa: CASSWDSYTEAFF; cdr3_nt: TGTGCCAGCAGCTGGGACAGCTACACTGAAGCTTTCTTT
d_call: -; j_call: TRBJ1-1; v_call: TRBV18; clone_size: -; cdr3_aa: CASSPGLGTGNTEAFF; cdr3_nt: TGTGCCAGCTCACCTGGACTAGGGACCGGGAACACTGAAGCTTTCTTT
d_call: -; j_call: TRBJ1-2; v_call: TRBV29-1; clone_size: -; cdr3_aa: CSVDRARYGYTF; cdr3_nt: TGCAGCGTTGACAGGGCCCGCTATGGCTACACCTTC
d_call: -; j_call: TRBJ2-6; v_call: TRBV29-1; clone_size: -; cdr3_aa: CSVSTGSGANVLTF; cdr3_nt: TGCAGCGTATCGACGGGCTCTGGGGCCAACGTCCTGACTTTC
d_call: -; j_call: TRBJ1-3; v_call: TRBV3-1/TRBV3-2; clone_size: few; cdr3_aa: CASSQEGDSGNTIYF; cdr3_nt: TGTGCCAGCAGCCAAGAGGGAGACTCTGGAAACACCATATATTTT
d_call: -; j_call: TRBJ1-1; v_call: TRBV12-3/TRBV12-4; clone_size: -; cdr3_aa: CASNGGLNTEAFF; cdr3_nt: TGTGCCAGCAATGGGGGCTTGAACACTGAAGCTTTCTTT
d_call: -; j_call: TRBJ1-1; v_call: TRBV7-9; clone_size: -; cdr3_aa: CASSLDRSYNTEAFF; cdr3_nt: TGTGCCAGCAGCTTAGATCGCAGTTACAACACTGAAGCTTTCTTT
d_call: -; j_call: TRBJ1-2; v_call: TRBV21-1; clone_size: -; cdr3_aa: CASSPEGTGEIWGYGYTF; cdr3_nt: TGTGCCAGCAGCCCCGAGGGAACAGGGGAAATTTGGGGTTATGGCTACACCTTC
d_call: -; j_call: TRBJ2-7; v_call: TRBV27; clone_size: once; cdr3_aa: CASSFNGPYEQYF; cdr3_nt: TGTGCCAGCAGTTTTAACGGTCCTTACGAGCAGTACTTC
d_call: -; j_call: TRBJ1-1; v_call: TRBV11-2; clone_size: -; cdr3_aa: CASTTIRNVNTEAFF; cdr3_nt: TGTGCCAGCACCACTATCCGAAACGTGAACACTGAAGCTTTCTTT
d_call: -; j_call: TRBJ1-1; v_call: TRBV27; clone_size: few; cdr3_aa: CASSLRGANTEAFF; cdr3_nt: TGTGCCAGCAGTTTACGGGGGGCGAACACTGAAGCTTTCTTT
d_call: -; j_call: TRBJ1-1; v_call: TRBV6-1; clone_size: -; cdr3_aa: CASSEEGSRGNTEAFF; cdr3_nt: TGTGCCAGCAGTGAAGAGGGCAGTCGGGGGAACACTGAAGCTTTCTTT